Detailed here is one TCR beta chain. Its antigen is still unknown. In germline, CDR1 is SGHTA, CDR2 FQGTGA. V trimming: 4 bases; J trimming: 5 bases; junction bases outside the gene matches: 5. The CDR3 loop spans 15 amino acids. The record originates from a study of regulatory T cells in long-lasting Graves disease. Study-wide results and caveats: Between persistent patients, fewer than 3,500 public clonotypes were shared, exceeding the 900 to 1,000 shared between new patients.

Noted time point: newly diagnosed GD, antithyroid drugs for less than 3 months. RNA isolated from PBMCs was used to make the TCR library. Combining iRepertoire HTBI primers with Arm-PCR of CDR3 regions, the authors built TCR beta libraries. TCRdb re-called the multiplex PCR reads through MiXCR, storing one row per CDR3 protein. Of roughly 430,000 distinct CDR3 sequences listed, roughly 17% were seen once; the top ten hold over 8.5%. These data are also associated with another study on T cells in Graves' hyperthyroidism and ophthalmopathy.

This chain links TRBV7-3 with TRBJ2-3; 11 nucleotides line up with TRBD2. The receptor was isolated from a woman between 25 and 40 years old with Graves disease. This specimen was peripheral blood mononuclear cells (PBMCs), taken at new diagnosis, from a patient treated with antithyroid drugs. CDR3 in DNA: TGTGCCAGCAGCTCCTCCGGGACTAGCGGAGATACGCAGTATTTT. Translating gives CASSSSGTSGDTQYF.